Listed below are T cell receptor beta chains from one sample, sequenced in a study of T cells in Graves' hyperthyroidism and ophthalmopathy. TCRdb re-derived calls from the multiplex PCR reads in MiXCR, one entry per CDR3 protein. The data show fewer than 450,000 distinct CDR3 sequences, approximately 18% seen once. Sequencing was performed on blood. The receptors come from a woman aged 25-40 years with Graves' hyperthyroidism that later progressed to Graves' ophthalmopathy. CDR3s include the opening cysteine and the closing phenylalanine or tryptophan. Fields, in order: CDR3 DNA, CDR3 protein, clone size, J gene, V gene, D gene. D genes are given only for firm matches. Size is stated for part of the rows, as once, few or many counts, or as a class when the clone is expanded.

CDR3nt: TGTGCCAGCAGTGGCCAAGTCAGAGGGACTAGCGGAACCTACGAGCAGTACTTC; CDR3aa: CASSGQVRGTSGTYEQYF; abundance: -; j_gene: TRBJ2-7; v_gene: TRBV7-9; d_gene: TRBD2
CDR3nt: TGTGCCAGCAGCCAAAGCGCTCTCGGACACCCCACCGGGGAGCTGTTTTTT; CDR3aa: CASSQSALGHPTGELFF; abundance: few; j_gene: TRBJ2-2; v_gene: TRBV3-1; d_gene: -
CDR3nt: TGTGCCAGCAGTCCACAGGGGGCAAGTCAGCCCCAGCATTTT; CDR3aa: CASSPQGASQPQHF; abundance: -; j_gene: TRBJ1-5; v_gene: TRBV12-3/TRBV12-4; d_gene: TRBD1
CDR3nt: TGTGCCACCAGTGATTCGTTAGCGTTGAGCTCCTACAATGAGCAGTTCTTC; CDR3aa: CATSDSLALSSYNEQFF; abundance: many; j_gene: TRBJ2-1; v_gene: TRBV24-1; d_gene: -
CDR3nt: TGCGCCAGCACGGGAGGGACAGAGAACACCGGGGAGCTGTTTTTT; CDR3aa: CASTGGTENTGELFF; abundance: many; j_gene: TRBJ2-2; v_gene: TRBV10-2; d_gene: -
CDR3nt: TGCAGCGTTGAGGGTGTCGAGGGAACAGATACGCAGTATTTT; CDR3aa: CSVEGVEGTDTQYF; abundance: few; j_gene: TRBJ2-3; v_gene: TRBV29-1; d_gene: -
CDR3nt: TGTGCCAGCAGTTTAGCGGGGGCCACCCTAGGAGCTGAGCAGTTCTTC; CDR3aa: CASSLAGATLGAEQFF; abundance: many; j_gene: TRBJ2-1; v_gene: TRBV6-2/TRBV6-3; d_gene: TRBD2
CDR3nt: TGTGCCAGCAGTACCCTGGTATCCGGGACAAGGTACGAGCAGTACTTC; CDR3aa: CASSTLVSGTRYEQYF; abundance: many; j_gene: TRBJ2-7; v_gene: TRBV28; d_gene: -
CDR3nt: TGTGCCAGCAGCCAAGATGTCCTAGGGGTGGGTCAGCCCCAGCATTTT; CDR3aa: CASSQDVLGVGQPQHF; abundance: few; j_gene: TRBJ1-5; v_gene: TRBV4-2; d_gene: -
CDR3nt: TGCAGCGCCCAAGACAGGAAGTATGGCTACACCTTC; CDR3aa: CSAQDRKYGYTF; abundance: few; j_gene: TRBJ1-2; v_gene: TRBV29-1; d_gene: -
CDR3nt: TGTGCCAGCGGTACAGGGGCGGCTGGGAATGAGCAGTTCTTC; CDR3aa: CASGTGAAGNEQFF; abundance: -; j_gene: TRBJ2-1; v_gene: TRBV27; d_gene: TRBD1
CDR3nt: TGCAGTGCTAACAGTCAAGAGACCCAGTACTTC; CDR3aa: CSANSQETQYF; abundance: many; j_gene: TRBJ2-5; v_gene: TRBV20-1; d_gene: -
CDR3nt: TGCAGTGCTCTAGGAGCGGAGCGGGCCTACGAGCAGTACTTC; CDR3aa: CSALGAERAYEQYF; abundance: few; j_gene: TRBJ2-7; v_gene: TRBV20-1; d_gene: -
CDR3nt: TGCGCCAGCAGCCTGGGACAGGGCCTAAACATTCAGTACTTC; CDR3aa: CASSLGQGLNIQYF; abundance: -; j_gene: TRBJ2-4; v_gene: TRBV5-1; d_gene: TRBD1
CDR3nt: TGCAGCGTTGTTAGTTACTACGAGCAGTACTTC; CDR3aa: CSVVSYYEQYF; abundance: many; j_gene: TRBJ2-7; v_gene: TRBV29-1; d_gene: -
CDR3nt: TGTGCCAGCAGTTACTCGGCCGGGCTTGAGCAGTTCTTC; CDR3aa: CASSYSAGLEQFF; abundance: many; j_gene: TRBJ2-1; v_gene: TRBV6-2/TRBV6-3; d_gene: -
CDR3nt: TGTGCCGGAAACAGGGGGAGCACAGATACGCAGTATTTT; CDR3aa: CAGNRGSTDTQYF; abundance: -; j_gene: TRBJ2-3; v_gene: TRBV28; d_gene: TRBD1
CDR3nt: TGTGCCACCAGTGATTTTACTAGCGCCGGGGAGCTGTTTTTT; CDR3aa: CATSDFTSAGELFF; abundance: few; j_gene: TRBJ2-2; v_gene: TRBV24-1; d_gene: TRBD2
CDR3nt: TGCAGTGCCTTAGCGGGAAACGCCTACGAGCAGTACTTC; CDR3aa: CSALAGNAYEQYF; abundance: many; j_gene: TRBJ2-7; v_gene: TRBV20-1; d_gene: TRBD2
CDR3nt: TGTGCCAGCGATTATCCCTCTAGCGGGGGCAGCTCCTACAATGAGCAGTTCTTC; CDR3aa: CASDYPSSGGSSYNEQFF; abundance: -; j_gene: TRBJ2-1; v_gene: TRBV6-1; d_gene: TRBD2
CDR3nt: TGTGCCAGCAGGAGACAGACGAACACTGAAGCTTTCTTT; CDR3aa: CASRRQTNTEAFF; abundance: few; j_gene: TRBJ1-1; v_gene: TRBV12-3/TRBV12-4; d_gene: -
CDR3nt: TGTGCCAGCAGTTCCAGCGGGGGGGAGACAGATACGCAGTATTTT; CDR3aa: CASSSSGGETDTQYF; abundance: many; j_gene: TRBJ2-3; v_gene: TRBV27; d_gene: TRBD2
CDR3nt: TGTGCCAGCAGTTACTCGATTGAACACAATGAGCAGTTCTTC; CDR3aa: CASSYSIEHNEQFF; abundance: few; j_gene: TRBJ2-1; v_gene: TRBV6-2/TRBV6-3; d_gene: -
CDR3nt: TGCAGTGCTATGGGCGGGAGGGCCTACGAGCAGTACTTC; CDR3aa: CSAMGGRAYEQYF; abundance: many; j_gene: TRBJ2-7; v_gene: TRBV20-1; d_gene: TRBD2
CDR3nt: TGTGCCAGCAGTCCGACGGTTGCCTACGAGCAGTACTTC; CDR3aa: CASSPTVAYEQYF; abundance: -; j_gene: TRBJ2-7; v_gene: TRBV27; d_gene: -
CDR3nt: TGCAGTTACGCCTCGGCAGAAGCTTTCTTT; CDR3aa: CSYASAEAFF; abundance: many; j_gene: TRBJ1-1; v_gene: TRBV20-1; d_gene: -
CDR3nt: TGTGCCAGCAGTGAAGTTATAGGACCCAACACCCACAACACCGGGGAGCTGTTTTTT; CDR3aa: CASSEVIGPNTHNTGELFF; abundance: few; j_gene: TRBJ2-2; v_gene: TRBV6-1; d_gene: -
CDR3nt: TGTGCCAGTAGTAAGGGGACTAGCGGGAGGGCGCTCTCCTACAATGAGCAGTTCTTC; CDR3aa: CASSKGTSGRALSYNEQFF; abundance: few; j_gene: TRBJ2-1; v_gene: TRBV19; d_gene: TRBD2
CDR3nt: TGTGCCAGCAGAAGGACAGTCGCAAACTATGGCTACACCTTC; CDR3aa: CASRRTVANYGYTF; abundance: many; j_gene: TRBJ1-2; v_gene: TRBV6-1; d_gene: -
CDR3nt: TGTGCCAGCAGTGACCCCCCGACCTCTGGAAACACCATATATTTT; CDR3aa: CASSDPPTSGNTIYF; abundance: -; j_gene: TRBJ1-3; v_gene: TRBV6-4; d_gene: -
CDR3nt: TGTGCCAGCAGCGTAGCTACTGGTAGGCTTAACTATGGCTACACCTTC; CDR3aa: CASSVATGRLNYGYTF; abundance: few; j_gene: TRBJ1-2; v_gene: TRBV9; d_gene: -
CDR3nt: TGCAGCGTTTGGCGGGACGGGCGGGACGAGCAGTACTTC; CDR3aa: CSVWRDGRDEQYF; abundance: few; j_gene: TRBJ2-7; v_gene: TRBV29-1; d_gene: -
CDR3nt: TGTGCCAGCAGCTTAGCTGGGAAGGTTAGCGGGCCAAGGGACCAGTACTTC; CDR3aa: CASSLAGKVSGPRDQYF; abundance: once; j_gene: TRBJ2-5; v_gene: TRBV7-9; d_gene: TRBD2
CDR3nt: TGTGCCAGCAGTTGGGGGACAGACCAAGAGACCCAGTACTTC; CDR3aa: CASSWGTDQETQYF; abundance: -; j_gene: TRBJ2-5; v_gene: TRBV28; d_gene: TRBD1
CDR3nt: TGTGCCAGCAGTGGGGGGACAGGGGCGGAGGGGGACACTGAAGCTTTCTTT; CDR3aa: CASSGGTGAEGDTEAFF; abundance: -; j_gene: TRBJ1-1; v_gene: TRBV6-1; d_gene: TRBD1
CDR3nt: TGTGCCACCAGCAGAGAGCCGGACGTGAGGGCACTGAATGAGCAGTTCTTC; CDR3aa: CATSREPDVRALNEQFF; abundance: many; j_gene: TRBJ2-1; v_gene: TRBV15; d_gene: -
CDR3nt: TGTGCCAGCACAAGGGTGGGCGAAAAACTGTTTTTT; CDR3aa: CASTRVGEKLFF; abundance: few; j_gene: TRBJ1-4; v_gene: TRBV6-1; d_gene: -
CDR3nt: TGTGCCAGCAGTTTAGACAGGGGGGTAAAAGAGACCCAGTACTTC; CDR3aa: CASSLDRGVKETQYF; abundance: -; j_gene: TRBJ2-5; v_gene: TRBV28; d_gene: TRBD1
CDR3nt: TGCGGGGGAGCGGGGGGAAGCTCCTACGAGCAGTACTTC; CDR3aa: CGGAGGSSYEQYF; abundance: many; j_gene: TRBJ2-7; v_gene: TRBV20-1; d_gene: TRBD2
CDR3nt: TGTGCCAGCAGTTTATCGGTCGCTCCTAGCGGGGGGGATACGCAGTATTTT; CDR3aa: CASSLSVAPSGGDTQYF; abundance: -; j_gene: TRBJ2-3; v_gene: TRBV27; d_gene: TRBD2
CDR3nt: TGTGCCAGCAGTCCTAGCGGTTACTACGAGCAGTACTTC; CDR3aa: CASSPSGYYEQYF; abundance: many; j_gene: TRBJ2-7; v_gene: TRBV12-3/TRBV12-4; d_gene: TRBD2
CDR3nt: TGTGCCAGTAGTCTGGACGGGGGGGGCTACAATGAGCAGTTCTTC; CDR3aa: CASSLDGGGYNEQFF; abundance: few; j_gene: TRBJ2-1; v_gene: TRBV19; d_gene: TRBD2
CDR3nt: TGTGCCAGCAGCCAAGATCTCGCTAAATCCTACAATGAGCAGTTCTTC; CDR3aa: CASSQDLAKSYNEQFF; abundance: few; j_gene: TRBJ2-1; v_gene: TRBV3-1; d_gene: -
CDR3nt: TGTGCCAGCAGTTTGGCGGGGGTTAAGTCCTACGAGCAGTACTTC; CDR3aa: CASSLAGVKSYEQYF; abundance: many; j_gene: TRBJ2-7; v_gene: TRBV28; d_gene: TRBD2
CDR3nt: TGCGCCAGCAGCTTGGACGGATACCGGAACACTGAAGCTTTCTTT; CDR3aa: CASSLDGYRNTEAFF; abundance: -; j_gene: TRBJ1-1; v_gene: TRBV5-1; d_gene: -
CDR3nt: TGTGCCAGCAGTTTGGGGACAGGGATTAGGTACGAGCAGTACTTC; CDR3aa: CASSLGTGIRYEQYF; abundance: few; j_gene: TRBJ2-7; v_gene: TRBV27; d_gene: TRBD1
CDR3nt: TGTGCCAGCAGCCCTTTGGATTCGGGACTACACTCCTACGAGCAGTACTTC; CDR3aa: CASSPLDSGLHSYEQYF; abundance: few; j_gene: TRBJ2-7; v_gene: TRBV5-6; d_gene: TRBD2
CDR3nt: TGTGCCAGCAGCCAAGATAAGCGACTGGGCCAAGAGACCCAGTACTTC; CDR3aa: CASSQDKRLGQETQYF; abundance: -; j_gene: TRBJ2-5; v_gene: TRBV14; d_gene: -